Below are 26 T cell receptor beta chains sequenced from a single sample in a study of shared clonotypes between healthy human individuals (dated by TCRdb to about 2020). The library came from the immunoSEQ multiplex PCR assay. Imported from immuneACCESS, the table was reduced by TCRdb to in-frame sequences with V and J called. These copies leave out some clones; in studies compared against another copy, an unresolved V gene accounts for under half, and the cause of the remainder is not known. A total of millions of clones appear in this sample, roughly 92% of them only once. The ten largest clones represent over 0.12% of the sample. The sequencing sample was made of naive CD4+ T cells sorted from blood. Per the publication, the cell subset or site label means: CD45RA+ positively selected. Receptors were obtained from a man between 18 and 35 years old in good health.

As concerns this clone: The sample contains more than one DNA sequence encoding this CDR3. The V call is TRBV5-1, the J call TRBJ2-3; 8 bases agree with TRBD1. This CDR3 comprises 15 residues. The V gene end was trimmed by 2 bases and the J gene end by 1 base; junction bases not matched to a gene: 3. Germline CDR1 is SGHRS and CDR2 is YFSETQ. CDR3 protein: CASSFAGGGTDTQYF. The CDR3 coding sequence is TGCGCCAGCAGCTTTGCAGGGGGCGGCACAGATACGCAGTATTTT.

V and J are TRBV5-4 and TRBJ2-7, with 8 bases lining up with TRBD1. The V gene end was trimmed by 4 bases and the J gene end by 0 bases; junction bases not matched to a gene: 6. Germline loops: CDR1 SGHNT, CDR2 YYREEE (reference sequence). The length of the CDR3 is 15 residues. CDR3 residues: CASSQGAGPSYEQYF. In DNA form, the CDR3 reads TGTGCCAGCAGCCAGGGGGCGGGGCCCTCCTACGAGCAGTACTTC.

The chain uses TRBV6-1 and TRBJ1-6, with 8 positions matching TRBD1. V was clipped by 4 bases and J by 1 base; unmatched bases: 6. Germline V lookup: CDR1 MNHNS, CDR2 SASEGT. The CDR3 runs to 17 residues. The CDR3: CASSGTGTGSYNSPLHF. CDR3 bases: TGTGCCAGCAGTGGAACCGGGACAGGTTCCTATAATTCACCCCTCCACTTT.

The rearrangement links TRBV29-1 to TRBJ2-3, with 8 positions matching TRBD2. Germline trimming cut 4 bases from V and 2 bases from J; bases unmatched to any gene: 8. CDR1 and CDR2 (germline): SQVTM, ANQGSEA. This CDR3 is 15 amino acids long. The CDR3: CSVVGGGGPTDTQYF. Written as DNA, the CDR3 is TGCAGCGTTGTAGGTGGCGGGGGGCCCACAGATACGCAGTATTTT.

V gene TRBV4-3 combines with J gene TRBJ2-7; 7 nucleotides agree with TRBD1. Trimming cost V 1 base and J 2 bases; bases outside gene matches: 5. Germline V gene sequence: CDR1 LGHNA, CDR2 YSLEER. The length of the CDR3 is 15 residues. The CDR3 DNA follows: TGCGCCAGCAGCCAAGCAGGGACAGCAACCTACGAGCAGTACTTC. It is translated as CASSQAGTATYEQYF.

CDR3 sequence reads: CASSIEPVGGDEKLFF. In DNA form, the CDR3 reads TGTGCCAGTAGTATAGAGCCGGTGGGGGGCGACGAAAAACTGTTTTTT. The V call is TRBV19, the J call TRBJ1-4, with a possible D match to TRBD1 (6 bases). CDR1 is LNHDA, CDR2 SQIVND, per germline (reference sequence). There are 16 residues in the CDR3. The V end was cut by 0 bases, the J end by 8 bases, with 16 bases between. Filled out from reference TRBV19 and TRBJ1-4, the complete variable domain reads DGGITQSPKYLFRKEGQNVTLSCEQNLNHDAMYWYRQDPGQGLRLIYYSQIVNDFQKGDIAEGYSVSREKKESFPLTVTSAQKNPTAFYLCASSIEPVGGDEKLFFGSGTQLSVL.

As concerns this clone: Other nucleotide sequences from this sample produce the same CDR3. The CDR3 region is CASSPGQGLYNEQFF. DNA for the CDR3: TGTGCCAGCTCACCCGGACAGGGCCTCTACAATGAGCAGTTCTTC. V usage is TRBV18 and J usage is TRBJ2-1; 8 bases match TRBD1. This CDR3 has 15 amino acids. The V segment lost 3 bases and the J segment 3 bases; nucleotides outside the gene matches: 4. Germline V gene sequence: CDR1 KGHSH, CDR2 LQKENI.

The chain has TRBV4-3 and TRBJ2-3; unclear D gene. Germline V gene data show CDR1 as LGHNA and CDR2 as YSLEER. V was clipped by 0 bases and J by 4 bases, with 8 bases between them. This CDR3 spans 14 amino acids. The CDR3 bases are TGCGCCAGCAGCCAAGATCGAAGGCCAGATACGCAGTATTTT. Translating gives CASSQDRRPDTQYF.

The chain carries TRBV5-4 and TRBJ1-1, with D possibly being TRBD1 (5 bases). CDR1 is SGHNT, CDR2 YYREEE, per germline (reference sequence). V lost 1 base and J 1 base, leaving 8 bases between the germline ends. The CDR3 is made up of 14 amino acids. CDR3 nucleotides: TGTGCCAGCAGCTTGCACCAGGGGAACACTGAAGCTTTCTTT. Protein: CASSLHQGNTEAFF.

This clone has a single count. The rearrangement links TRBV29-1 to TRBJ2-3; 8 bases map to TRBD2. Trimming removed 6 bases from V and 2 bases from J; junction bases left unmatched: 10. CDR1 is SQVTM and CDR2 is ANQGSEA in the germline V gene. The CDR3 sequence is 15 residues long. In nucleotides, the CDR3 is TGCAGCGTCCTAAGGTATAGCGGGGCCACAGATACGCAGTATTTT. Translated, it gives CSVLRYSGATDTQYF.

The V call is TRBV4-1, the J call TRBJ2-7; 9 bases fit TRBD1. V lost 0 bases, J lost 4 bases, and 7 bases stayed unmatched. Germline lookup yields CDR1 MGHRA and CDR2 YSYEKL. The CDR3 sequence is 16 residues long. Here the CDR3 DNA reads TGCGCCAGCAGCCAAGATCAGGGGACAGGGTTATACGAGCAGTACTTC. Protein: CASSQDQGTGLYEQYF.

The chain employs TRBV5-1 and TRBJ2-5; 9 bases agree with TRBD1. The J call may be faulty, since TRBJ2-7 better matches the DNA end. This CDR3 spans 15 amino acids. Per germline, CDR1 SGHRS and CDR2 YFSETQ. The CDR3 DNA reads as TGCGCCAGCAGCTTGGGAGGGACAGGGTCCTACGAGCAGTACTTC. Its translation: CASSLGGTGSYEQYF.

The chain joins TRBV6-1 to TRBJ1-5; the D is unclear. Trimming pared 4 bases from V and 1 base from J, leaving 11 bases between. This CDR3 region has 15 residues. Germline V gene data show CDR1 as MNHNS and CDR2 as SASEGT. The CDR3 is CASSVPGLSNQPQHF. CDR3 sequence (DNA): TGTGCCAGCAGTGTCCCCGGATTGAGCAATCAGCCCCAGCATTTT.

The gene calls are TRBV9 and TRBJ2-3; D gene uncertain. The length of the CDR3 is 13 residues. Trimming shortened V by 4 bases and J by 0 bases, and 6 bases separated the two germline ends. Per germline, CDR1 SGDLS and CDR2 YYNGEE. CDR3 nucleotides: TGTGCCAGCAGCCGAGAGAGCACAGATACGCAGTATTTT. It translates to CASSRESTDTQYF. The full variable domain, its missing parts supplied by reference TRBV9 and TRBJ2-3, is DSGVTQTPKHLITATGQRVTLRCSPRSGDLSVYWYQQSLDQGLQFLIQYYNGEERAKGNILERFSAQQFPDLHSELNLSSLELGDSALYFCASSRESTDTQYFGPGTRLTVL.

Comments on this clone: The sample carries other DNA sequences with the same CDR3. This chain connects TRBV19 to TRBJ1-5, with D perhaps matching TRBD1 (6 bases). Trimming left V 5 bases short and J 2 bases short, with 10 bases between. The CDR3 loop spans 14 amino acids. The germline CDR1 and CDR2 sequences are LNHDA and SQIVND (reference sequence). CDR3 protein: CASSGGGGNQPQHF. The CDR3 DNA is TGTGCCAGTAGTGGAGGGGGGGGCAATCAGCCCCAGCATTTT.

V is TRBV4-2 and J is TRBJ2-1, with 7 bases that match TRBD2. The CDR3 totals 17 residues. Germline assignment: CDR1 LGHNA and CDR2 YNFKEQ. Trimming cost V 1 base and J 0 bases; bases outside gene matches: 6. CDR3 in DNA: TGTGCCAGCAGCCAAGCAACTAGCGACCTCTCCTACAATGAGCAGTTCTTC. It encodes CASSQATSDLSYNEQFF.

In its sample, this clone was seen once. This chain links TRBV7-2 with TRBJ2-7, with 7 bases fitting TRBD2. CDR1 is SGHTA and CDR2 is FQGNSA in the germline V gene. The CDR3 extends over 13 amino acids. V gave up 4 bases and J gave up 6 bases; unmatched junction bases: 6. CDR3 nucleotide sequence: TGTGCCAGCAGCTCGGCGGGAGTTCGCGAGCAGTACTTC. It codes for CASSSAGVREQYF.

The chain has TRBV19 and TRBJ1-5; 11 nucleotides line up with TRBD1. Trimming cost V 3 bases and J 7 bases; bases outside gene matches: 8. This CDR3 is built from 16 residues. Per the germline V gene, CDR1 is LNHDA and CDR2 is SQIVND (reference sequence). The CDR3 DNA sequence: TGTGCCAGTAGTATGTGGAGGGACAGGGGGAGACAGCCCCAGCATTTT. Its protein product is CASSMWRDRGRQPQHF.

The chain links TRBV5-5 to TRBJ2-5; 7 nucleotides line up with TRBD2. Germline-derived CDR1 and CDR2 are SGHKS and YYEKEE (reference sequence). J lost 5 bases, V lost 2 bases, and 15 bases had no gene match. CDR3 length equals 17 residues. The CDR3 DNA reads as TGTGCCAGCAGCTTAAGGGAGGGAACAGCCAGAACGGAGACCCAGTACTTC. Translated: CASSLREGTARTETQYF.

CDR3 in amino acids: CASRHQRDPDEKLFF. The CDR3 nucleotides are TGTGCCAGCAGACATCAACGGGACCCTGATGAAAAACTGTTTTTT. The chain links TRBV5-4 to TRBJ1-4; the D gene is possibly TRBD1 (5 bases). The V and J ends lost 5 bases and 6 bases respectively, with 17 bases between them. Germline V gives CDR1 SGHNT, CDR2 YYREEE (reference sequence). CDR3 size: 15 residues. Based on the CDR3 plus reference TRBV5-4 and TRBJ1-4, the full variable domain is ETGVTQSPTHLIKTRGQQVTLRCSSQSGHNTVSWYQQALGQGPQFIFQYYREEENGRGNFPPRFSGLQFPNYSSELNVNALELDDSALYLCASRHQRDPDEKLFFGSGTQLSVL.

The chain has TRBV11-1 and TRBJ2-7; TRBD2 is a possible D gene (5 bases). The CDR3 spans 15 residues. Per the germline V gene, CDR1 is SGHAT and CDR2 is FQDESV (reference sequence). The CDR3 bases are TGTGTCCGGGTGGGAGAGAGGTATCTGCATGTGGAGCAGTACTTC. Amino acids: CVRVGERYLHVEQYF.

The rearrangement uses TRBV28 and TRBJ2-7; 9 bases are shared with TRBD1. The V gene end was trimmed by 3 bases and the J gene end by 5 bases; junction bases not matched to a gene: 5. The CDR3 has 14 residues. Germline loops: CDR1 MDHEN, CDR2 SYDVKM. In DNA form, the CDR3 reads TGTGCCAGCAGTTTTGGGGACAGGGACGACGAGCAGTACTTC. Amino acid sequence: CASSFGDRDDEQYF.

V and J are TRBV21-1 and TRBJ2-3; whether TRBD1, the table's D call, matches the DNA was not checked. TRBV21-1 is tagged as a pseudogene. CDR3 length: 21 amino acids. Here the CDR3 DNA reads TGTGCCAGCAGCAAAAAAATACCGACAGGGCTAAAGGGAGGTAGCACAGATACGCAGTATTTT. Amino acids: CASSKKIPTGLKGGSTDTQYF.

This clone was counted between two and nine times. CDR3 loop: CASSNRAGTF. In DNA form, the CDR3 reads TGTGCCAGCAGTAATAGGGCTGGCACCTTC. This chain connects TRBV2 to TRBJ1-2; D gene unclear. V gave up 5 bases and J gave up 13 bases, with 11 bases separating them. The CDR3 has 10 amino acids. Germline loops: CDR1 SNHLY, CDR2 FYNNEI.

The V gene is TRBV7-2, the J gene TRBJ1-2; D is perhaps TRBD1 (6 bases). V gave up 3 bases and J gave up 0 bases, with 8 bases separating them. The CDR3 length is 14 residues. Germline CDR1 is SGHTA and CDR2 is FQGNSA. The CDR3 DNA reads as TGTGCCAGCAGCTTCAGACAGGCTAACTATGGCTACACCTTC. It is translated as CASSFRQANYGYTF.

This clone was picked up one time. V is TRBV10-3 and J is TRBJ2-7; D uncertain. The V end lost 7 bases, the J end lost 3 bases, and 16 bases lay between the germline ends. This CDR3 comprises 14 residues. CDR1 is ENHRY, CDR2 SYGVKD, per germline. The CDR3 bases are TGTGCCATCATGCCCTCTTCGGTGGTCTACGAGCAGTACTTC. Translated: CAIMPSSVVYEQYF.